This T cell receptor beta chain was captured in a study of cytomegalovirus exposure and HLA in healthy donors. Broader study findings: The sole available immune exposure information was CMV serostatus.

V was clipped by 4 bases and J by 4 bases; unmatched bases: 7. Germline CDR1 reads SGHNT; CDR2 reads YYREEE (reference sequence). This CDR3 is 15 amino acids long. Use of 60 Vbeta and 13 Jbeta primers characterized the PCR. The repertoire was sequenced with immunoSEQ multiplex PCR; TCRdb's copy has only in-frame clones and lacks some. Of about 59,000 clones in the sample, about 69% were seen once. To note about this clone: What it binds is unknown.

The sequencing input was PBMCs. The V gene is TRBV5-4, the J gene TRBJ2-3; 9 bases match TRBD1. The origin of this receptor is a man aged 25-45 years in good health and CMV-seropositive. The CDR3 spells CASSHDRGGADTQYF. As DNA, the CDR3 is TGTGCCAGCAGCCACGACAGGGGGGGAGCAGATACGCAGTATTTT. Complete variable domain (other parts from reference TRBV5-4 and TRBJ2-3): ETGVTQSPTHLIKTRGQQVTLRCSSQSGHNTVSWYQQALGQGPQFIFQYYREEENGRGNFPPRFSGLQFPNYSSELNVNALELDDSALYLCASSHDRGGADTQYFGPGTRLTVL.